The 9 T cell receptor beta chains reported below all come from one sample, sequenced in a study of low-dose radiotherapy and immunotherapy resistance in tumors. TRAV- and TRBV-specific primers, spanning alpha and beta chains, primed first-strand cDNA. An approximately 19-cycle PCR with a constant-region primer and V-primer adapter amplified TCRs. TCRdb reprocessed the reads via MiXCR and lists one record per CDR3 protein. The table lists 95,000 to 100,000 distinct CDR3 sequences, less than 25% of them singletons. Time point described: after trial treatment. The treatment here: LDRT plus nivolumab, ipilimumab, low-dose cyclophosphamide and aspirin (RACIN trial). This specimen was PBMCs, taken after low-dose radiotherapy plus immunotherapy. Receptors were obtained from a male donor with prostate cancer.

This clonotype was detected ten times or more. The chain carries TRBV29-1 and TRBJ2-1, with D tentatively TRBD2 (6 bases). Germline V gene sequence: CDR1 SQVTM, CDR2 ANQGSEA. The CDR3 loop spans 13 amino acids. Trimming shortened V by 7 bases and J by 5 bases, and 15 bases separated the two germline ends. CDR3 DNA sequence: TGCAGCGGCGCGGGACCCAGTAACAATGAGCAGTTCTTC. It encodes CSGAGPSNNEQFF.

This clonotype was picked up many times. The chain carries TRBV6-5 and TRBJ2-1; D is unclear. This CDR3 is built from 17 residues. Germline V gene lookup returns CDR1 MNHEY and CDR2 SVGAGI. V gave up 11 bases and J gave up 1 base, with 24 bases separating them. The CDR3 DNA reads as TGTGCCGGCGAAAACCTAAGCCAGCGAGATTCCTACAATGAGCAGTTCTTC. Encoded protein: CAGENLSQRDSYNEQFF.

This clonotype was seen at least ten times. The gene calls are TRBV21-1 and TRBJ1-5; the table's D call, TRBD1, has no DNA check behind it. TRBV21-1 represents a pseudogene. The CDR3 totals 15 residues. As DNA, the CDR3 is TGTGCCAGCAGCAACTGGGACAGACGGCATCAGCCCCAGCATTTT. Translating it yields CASSNWDRRHQPQHF.

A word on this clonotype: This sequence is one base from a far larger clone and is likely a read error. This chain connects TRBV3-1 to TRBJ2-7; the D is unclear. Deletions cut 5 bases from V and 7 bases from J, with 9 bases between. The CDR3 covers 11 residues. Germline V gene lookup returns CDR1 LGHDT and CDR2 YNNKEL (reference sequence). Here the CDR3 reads CASSGVGEQYF. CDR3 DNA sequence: TGTGCCAGCAGCGGGGTAGGTGAGCAGTACTTC.

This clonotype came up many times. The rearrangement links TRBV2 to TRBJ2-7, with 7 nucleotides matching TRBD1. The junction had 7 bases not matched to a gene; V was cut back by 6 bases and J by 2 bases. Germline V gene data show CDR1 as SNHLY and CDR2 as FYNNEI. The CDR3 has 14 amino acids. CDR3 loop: CASRPQGRAYEQYF. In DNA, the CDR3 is TGTGCCAGCAGACCACAGGGGAGAGCCTACGAGCAGTACTTC.

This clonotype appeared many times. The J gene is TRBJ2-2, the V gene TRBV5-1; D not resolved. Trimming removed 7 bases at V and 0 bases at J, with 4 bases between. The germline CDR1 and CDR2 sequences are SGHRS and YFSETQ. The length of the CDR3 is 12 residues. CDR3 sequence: CASWANTGELFF. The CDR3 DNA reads TGCGCCAGCTGGGCGAACACCGGGGAGCTGTTTTTT.

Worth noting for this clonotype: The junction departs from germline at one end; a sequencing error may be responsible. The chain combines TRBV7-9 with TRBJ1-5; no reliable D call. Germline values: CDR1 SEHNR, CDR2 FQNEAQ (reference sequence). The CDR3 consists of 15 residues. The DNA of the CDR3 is TGTGTCAGCAGCCTGGACTATTATAGCAATCAGCCCCAGCATTTT. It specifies CVSSLDYYSNQPQHF.

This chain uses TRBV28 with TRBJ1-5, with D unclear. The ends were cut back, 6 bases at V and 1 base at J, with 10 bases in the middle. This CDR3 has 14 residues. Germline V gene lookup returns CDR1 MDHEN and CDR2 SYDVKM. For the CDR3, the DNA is TGTGCCAGCAGAAGGGTAGTGAGCAATCAGCCCCAGCATTTT. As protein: CASRRVVSNQPQHF. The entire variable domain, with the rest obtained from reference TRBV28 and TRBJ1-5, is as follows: DVKVTQSSRYLVKRTGEKVFLECVQDMDHENMFWYRQDPGLGLRLIYFSYDVKMKEKGDIPEGYSVSREKKERFSLILESASTNQTSMYLCASRRVVSNQPQHFGDGTRLSIL.

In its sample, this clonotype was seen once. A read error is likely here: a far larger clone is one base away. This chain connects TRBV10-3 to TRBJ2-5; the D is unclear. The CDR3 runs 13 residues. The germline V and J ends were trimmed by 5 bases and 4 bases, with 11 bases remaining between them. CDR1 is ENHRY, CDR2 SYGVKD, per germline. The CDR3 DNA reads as TGTGCCATCAGTCCGGGTTCGGGAGAGACCCAGTACTTC. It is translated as CAISPGSGETQYF.